Listed below are T cell receptor beta chains from one sample, sequenced in a study of OX40 agonist ivuxolimab in advanced cancers. The data were produced by immunoSEQ multiplex PCR, yet TCRdb's version contains in-frame clones alone and is incomplete. The table has nearly 70,000 clones, approximately 80% seen once. The sequences come from CD4+ or CD8+ T cells sorted from blood, collected in a trial of the OX40 agonist ivuxolimab. The receptors derive from an adult with an advanced solid tumor such as melanoma, head and neck, liver or kidney cancer. Both conserved end residues are part of each CDR3. Each record gives: V gene, D gene, clone size, J gene, CDR3 protein, CDR3 DNA. The D gene is left open where the match is weak. Part of the rows lack a size; the others show once, few, many or a class for expanded clones.

V: TRBV6-6; D: -; size: -; J: TRBJ1-2; CDR3: CASSLTYSPAGYTF; DNA: TGTGCCAGCAGCCTCACCTACTCCCCAGCAGGCTACACCTTC
V: TRBV7-8; D: -; size: -; J: TRBJ2-6; CDR3: CASSAYRERANVLTF; DNA: TGTGCCAGCAGCGCTTACAGAGAGAGGGCCAACGTCCTGACTTTC
V: TRBV30; D: TRBD1; size: -; J: TRBJ1-2; CDR3: CAWSVRGLGGYTF; DNA: TGTGCCTGGAGTGTAAGGGGGCTAGGTGGCTACACCTTC
V: TRBV6-5; D: TRBD2; size: -; J: TRBJ2-1; CDR3: CASSRTSGGAIEQFF; DNA: TGTGCCAGCAGTCGGACTAGCGGGGGGGCAATTGAGCAGTTCTTC
V: TRBV27; D: -; size: -; J: TRBJ1-3; CDR3: CASSLGRLGSSGNTIYF; DNA: TGTGCCAGCAGTCTTGGGAGACTGGGAAGCTCTGGAAACACCATATATTTT
V: TRBV28; D: TRBD1; size: -; J: TRBJ1-2; CDR3: CASSLGTVNYGYTF; DNA: TGTGCCAGCAGTCTCGGGACAGTCAACTATGGCTACACCTTC
V: TRBV6-5; D: -; size: -; J: TRBJ2-7; CDR3: CASSRNRVGLEQYF; DNA: TGTGCCAGCAGTCGCAACAGGGTTGGGCTCGAGCAGTACTTC
V: TRBV6-5; D: -; size: -; J: TRBJ2-2; CDR3: CASSYGSHRSTGELFF; DNA: TGTGCCAGCAGTTACGGTAGCCACAGGTCCACCGGGGAGCTGTTTTTT
V: TRBV5-5; D: -; size: -; J: TRBJ2-7; CDR3: CASSLPPPENEQYF; DNA: TGTGCCAGCAGCTTACCCCCTCCCGAAAACGAGCAGTACTTC
V: TRBV5-8; D: TRBD1; size: -; J: TRBJ1-2; CDR3: CASSRGQTNYGYTF; DNA: TGTGCCAGCAGCCGGGGACAGACTAACTATGGCTACACCTTC
V: TRBV4-1; D: -; size: -; J: TRBJ1-5; CDR3: CASSQASVGNQPQHF; DNA: TGCGCCAGCAGCCAAGCTTCGGTGGGCAATCAGCCCCAGCATTTT
V: TRBV7-6; D: -; size: -; J: TRBJ1-3; CDR3: CASSALPGNTIYF; DNA: TGTGCCAGCAGCGCCCTTCCTGGAAACACCATATATTTT
V: TRBV15; D: -; size: once; J: TRBJ2-7; CDR3: CATSTDKLYEQYF; DNA: TGTGCCACCAGCACGGACAAGCTGTACGAGCAGTACTTC
V: TRBV30; D: TRBD2; size: -; J: TRBJ2-5; CDR3: CAWRSGLAGGQETQYF; DNA: TGTGCCTGGAGATCCGGACTAGCGGGGGGACAAGAGACCCAGTACTTC
V: TRBV10-3; D: TRBD1; size: -; J: TRBJ2-7; CDR3: CAISGQGLEQYF; DNA: TGTGCCATCAGTGGACAGGGCTTGGAGCAGTACTTC